Each of the 25 T cell receptor beta chains below was sequenced from the same sample in a study of blood T cell repertoires in COVID-19. Some clones are missing from TCRdb's copy, which holds only in-frame ones; the method was immunoSEQ multiplex PCR. The sample holds 300,000 to 400,000 clones; 70% to 90% are singletons and the top ten take approximately 7.9%. The sample taken for sequencing was peripheral blood. These receptors were collected from a human donor in a cohort sampled during active COVID-19.

The V and J genes are TRBV24-1 and TRBJ2-1; 9 positions match TRBD1. The germline gives CDR1 KGHDR, CDR2 SFDVKD. CDR3 size: 14 residues. Trimming at V came to 7 bases and at J to 6 bases, leaving 6 bases not matched to a gene. For the CDR3, the DNA is TGTGCCACCAGGGGGAACAGGGGGCTCAATGAGCAGTTCTTC. Amino acid sequence: CATRGNRGLNEQFF.

This clone was recorded once. V and J are TRBV24-1 and TRBJ1-1; 7 bases agree with TRBD1. The CDR3 covers 12 residues. Germline V gene sequence: CDR1 KGHDR, CDR2 SFDVKD. The junction had 2 bases not matched to a gene; V was cut back by 7 bases and J by 4 bases. The CDR3 DNA is TGTGCCACCAGGGCAGGGGGCACTGAAGCTTTCTTT. Translation gives CATRAGGTEAFF.

The V call is TRBV5-6, the J call TRBJ1-2; 9 bases are a match to TRBD1. The germline V gene encodes CDR1 SGHDT and CDR2 YYEEEE. CDR3 length: 14 amino acids. J was trimmed by 12 bases and V by 4 bases; bases with no gene match: 13. The CDR3 DNA reads as TGTGCCAGCAGCCGAACCGGGACAGGGAGTTTTAACACCTTC. It yields the protein CASSRTGTGSFNTF. The full variable domain, with the rest looked up from reference TRBV5-6 and TRBJ1-2, is DAGVTQSPTHLIKTRGQQVTLRCSPKSGHDTVSWYQQALGQGPQFIFQYYEEEERQRGNFPDRFSGHQFPNYSSELNVNALLLGDSALYLCASSRTGTGSFNTFGSGTRLTVV.

The chain joins TRBV9 to TRBJ1-6; 8 bases match TRBD1. CDR3 size: 16 residues. V was clipped by 3 bases and J by 10 bases; unmatched bases: 12. Looked up from germline, CDR1 is SGDLS and CDR2 is YYNGEE. The CDR3 bases are TGTGCCAGCAGCGCTGGCCCCCGGGGACAGGACTCACCCCTCCACTTT. Its protein product is CASSAGPRGQDSPLHF.

The rearrangement joins TRBV3-1 (or the pseudogene TRBV3-2) to TRBJ2-7, with 7 bases matching TRBD2. The trim removed 1 base at V and 4 bases at J, leaving 7 bases unmatched. Germline-derived CDR1 and CDR2 are LGHDT and YNNKEL (reference sequence). The CDR3 is 15 amino acids. The DNA of the CDR3 is TGTGCCAGCAGCCAAGGCGGTGGCGGGGGATACGAGCAGTACTTC. Its protein is CASSQGGGGGYEQYF.

The chain links TRBV19 to TRBJ1-2; 9 bases line up with TRBD1. The CDR3 loop spans 16 amino acids. The germline V gene encodes CDR1 LNHDA and CDR2 SQIVND (reference sequence). V was pared by 7 bases and J by 1 base, with 10 bases of the junction left unmatched. The CDR3 coding sequence is TGTGCCAGTACCCTGGGACAGGGTGGAGTTAACTATGGCTACACCTTC. This gives the protein CASTLGQGGVNYGYTF.

V gene TRBV7-6 combines with J gene TRBJ2-7, with 11 bases lining up with TRBD2. J gave up 1 base and V 5 bases, and 10 bases lay outside the gene matches. Germline CDR1 is SGHVS and CDR2 is FNYEAQ. This CDR3 spans 17 amino acids. CDR3 in DNA: TGTGCCAGCAGCCCCAGTTACGCTAGCGGGGGGTCCTACGAGCAGTACTTC. This codes for CASSPSYASGGSYEQYF.

The V and J genes are TRBV19 and TRBJ1-1; D is unclear. Trimming took 7 bases from V and 3 from J, leaving 12 bases between them. This CDR3 has 13 residues. CDR1 and CDR2 (germline): LNHDA, SQIVND (reference sequence). Here the CDR3 DNA reads TGTGCCAGTATCCGGGATCCCCACACTGAAGCTTTCTTT. Amino acids: CASIRDPHTEAFF.

This clone has more than one count but fewer than ten. In nucleotides, the CDR3 is TGTGCCAGCAGCCCGCTCGACAGGGGGCTAGGGGGCTACACCTTC. The encoded protein is CASSPLDRGLGGYTF. This chain connects TRBV7-9 to TRBJ1-2, with 10 bases matching TRBD1. V lost 5 bases, J lost 8 bases, and 11 bases stayed unmatched. The CDR3 runs to 15 residues. Germline V gene lookup returns CDR1 SEHNR and CDR2 FQNEAQ (reference sequence).

The rearrangement links TRBV3-1 (or the pseudogene TRBV3-2) to TRBJ1-1; TRBD1 matches at 7 bases. The CDR3 consists of 15 residues. CDR1 LGHDT and CDR2 YNNKEL come from the germline V gene (reference sequence). J lost 0 bases, V lost 0 bases, and 1 base had no gene match. The CDR3 DNA reads TGTGCCAGCAGCCAAGAAAGGGGGCTGAACACTGAAGCTTTCTTT. Translating gives CASSQERGLNTEAFF.

The genes are TRBV7-3 and TRBJ1-1; D gene unclear. Germline loops: CDR1 SGHTA, CDR2 FQGTGA. This CDR3 has 15 residues. V dropped 3 bases and J dropped 1 base, with 12 bases sitting between them. The CDR3 loop reads CASSLDQVGNTEAFF. The CDR3 coding sequence is TGTGCCAGCAGCTTGGATCAGGTCGGGAACACTGAAGCTTTCTTT.

This clone was observed once. The chain links TRBV27 to TRBJ2-3; 7 bases match TRBD2. J was trimmed by 2 bases and V by 5 bases; bases with no gene match: 7. The CDR3 contains 15 residues. The germline V gene has CDR1 MNHEY and CDR2 SMNVEV (reference sequence). The CDR3 sequence is CASSAAGGNTDTQYF. CDR3 bases: TGTGCCAGCAGTGCGGCCGGGGGGAACACAGATACGCAGTATTTT.

V and J are TRBV25-1 and TRBJ1-4; D unresolved. CDR3 length equals 16 residues. The V end lost 2 bases, the J end lost 5 bases, and 15 bases lay between the germline ends. In germline, CDR1 is MGHDK, CDR2 SYGVNS. The CDR3 is CASSEVAGHPNEKLFF. CDR3 nucleotide sequence: TGTGCCAGCAGTGAAGTTGCGGGTCACCCGAATGAAAAACTGTTTTTT.

The J gene is TRBJ2-3, the V gene TRBV28; 10 positions agree with TRBD2. The CDR3 runs 14 residues. With 9 bases clipped from V and 6 bases from J, the junction kept 9 bases outside the gene matches. CDR1 is MDHEN and CDR2 is SYDVKM in the germline V gene. CDR3 amino acids: CASISGGAGDTQYF. In DNA form, the CDR3 reads TGTGCCAGTATCAGCGGGGGGGCCGGGGATACGCAGTATTTT.

The chain joins TRBV12-3 or TRBV12-4 to TRBJ2-1; D uncertain. The ends were cut back, 6 bases at V and 5 bases at J, with 11 bases in the middle. The CDR3 is made up of 13 amino acids. The CDR3 protein is CASSLSPHNEQFF. The CDR3 DNA sequence: TGTGCCAGCAGCTTGAGCCCGCACAATGAGCAGTTCTTC.

The chain links TRBV5-5 to TRBJ2-4; D is possibly TRBD2 (5 bases). V lost 1 base and J 0 bases, leaving 17 bases between the germline ends. Looked up from germline, CDR1 is SGHKS and CDR2 is YYEKEE (reference sequence). The CDR3 totals 18 residues. The CDR3 here is CASSLYGTGREAKNIQYF. In DNA form, the CDR3 reads TGTGCCAGCAGCTTGTACGGTACGGGGAGAGAAGCCAAAAACATTCAGTACTTC.

The chain joins TRBV24-1 to TRBJ1-4, with D perhaps matching TRBD1 (6 bases). From germline, CDR1 is KGHDR and CDR2 SFDVKD. This CDR3 has 13 residues. Trimming stripped 4 bases from V and 10 bases from J, with 12 bases between. The CDR3 DNA is TGTGCCACCAGTGAACCGGGACAAGCAAAACTGTTTTTT. Protein product: CATSEPGQAKLFF.

The J gene is TRBJ1-2, the V gene TRBV7-2, with unresolved D. V lost 4 bases, J lost 3 bases, and 15 bases lay in between. There are 15 residues in the CDR3. Germline V gene lookup returns CDR1 SGHTA and CDR2 FQGNSA. This CDR3 reads CASSSPPGVDYGYTF. CDR3 DNA: TGTGCCAGCAGCTCCCCCCCCGGGGTAGACTATGGCTACACCTTC.

The chain links TRBV5-4 to TRBJ2-1; TRBD2 is a possible D gene (5 bases). Looked up from germline, CDR1 is SGHNT and CDR2 is YYREEE (reference sequence). The CDR3 loop spans 15 amino acids. Deletions cut 3 bases from V and 8 bases from J, with 18 bases between. The CDR3: CASSSLDSNSDEQFF. The DNA for the CDR3 is TGTGCCAGCAGCTCCCTGGACTCAAACTCCGATGAGCAGTTCTTC.

V usage is TRBV2 and J usage is TRBJ2-2, with 10 positions matching TRBD1. The CDR3 is 15 residues long. The trim removed 9 bases at V and 1 base at J, leaving 5 bases unmatched. Germline V gene lookup returns CDR1 SNHLY and CDR2 FYNNEI. The CDR3 sequence is CASIRDRGNTGELFF. The CDR3 nucleotides read TGTGCCAGTATCCGGGACAGGGGGAACACCGGGGAGCTGTTTTTT.

The chain combines TRBV9 with TRBJ1-6; tentatively, D is TRBD1 (6 bases). Germline values: CDR1 SGDLS, CDR2 YYNGEE. The CDR3 is made up of 14 amino acids. The germline V and J ends were trimmed by 2 bases and 4 bases, with 7 bases remaining between them. The CDR3 nucleotides read TGTGCCAGCAGCGTTACAGGGTATAATTCACCCCTCCACTTT. Translating it yields CASSVTGYNSPLHF.

V is TRBV7-9 and J is TRBJ1-2; no reliable D call. The CDR3 length is 10 residues. V lost 2 bases to trimming and J lost 14 bases, with 9 bases between them. Germline V CDR1 and CDR2: SEHNR, FQNEAQ (reference sequence). The DNA of the CDR3 is TGTGCCAGCAGCTTACCGGAGTTAACCTTC. It yields the protein CASSLPELTF.

The chain couples TRBV2 to TRBJ1-5; D is unclear. This CDR3 is built from 13 residues. Germline lookup yields CDR1 SNHLY and CDR2 FYNNEI. The V and J ends lost 8 bases and 2 bases respectively, with 10 bases between them. CDR3 coding DNA: TGTGCCAGCTTGAGGGAGGGCAATCAGCCCCAGCATTTT. Amino acids: CASLREGNQPQHF.

This clone has only a few counts. The rearrangement links TRBV14 to TRBJ2-7, with D possibly TRBD1 on 7 matching bases. The CDR3 totals 14 residues. CDR1 is SGHDN and CDR2 is FVKESK in the germline V gene. The V gene lost 4 bases and the J gene lost 3 bases, with 13 bases spanning the gap. CDR3 sequence reads: CASSRAGGFYEQYF. Written as DNA, the CDR3 is TGTGCCAGCAGCCGCGCAGGGGGGTTCTACGAGCAGTACTTC.

The rearrangement links TRBV4-1 to TRBJ2-1, with D unclear. The V and J ends lost 0 bases and 0 bases respectively, with 12 bases between them. CDR3 length equals 17 residues. The germline V gene has CDR1 MGHRA and CDR2 YSYEKL. Written as DNA, the CDR3 is TGCGCCAGCAGCCAAGAAGTTCGGCGCGGCTCCTACAATGAGCAGTTCTTC. It encodes CASSQEVRRGSYNEQFF.